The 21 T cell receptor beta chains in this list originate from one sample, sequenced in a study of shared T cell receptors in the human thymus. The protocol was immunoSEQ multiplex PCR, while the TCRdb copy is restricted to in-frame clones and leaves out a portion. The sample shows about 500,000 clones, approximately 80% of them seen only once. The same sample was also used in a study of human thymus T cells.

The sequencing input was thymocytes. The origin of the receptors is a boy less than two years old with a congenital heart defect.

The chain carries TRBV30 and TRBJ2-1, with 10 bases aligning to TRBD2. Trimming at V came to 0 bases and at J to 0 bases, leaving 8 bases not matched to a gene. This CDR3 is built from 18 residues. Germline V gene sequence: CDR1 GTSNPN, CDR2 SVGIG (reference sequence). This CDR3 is CAWSVRSTSGISYNEQFF. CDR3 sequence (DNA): TGTGCCTGGAGTGTACGATCCACTAGCGGGATCTCCTACAATGAGCAGTTCTTC.

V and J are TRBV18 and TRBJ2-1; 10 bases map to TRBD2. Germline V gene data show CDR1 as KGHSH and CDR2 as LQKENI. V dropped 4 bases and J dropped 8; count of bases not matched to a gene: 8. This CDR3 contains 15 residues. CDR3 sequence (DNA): TGTGCCAGCTCACTGGGAGCGGGAGGGACCGATGAGCAGTTCTTC. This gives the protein CASSLGAGGTDEQFF.

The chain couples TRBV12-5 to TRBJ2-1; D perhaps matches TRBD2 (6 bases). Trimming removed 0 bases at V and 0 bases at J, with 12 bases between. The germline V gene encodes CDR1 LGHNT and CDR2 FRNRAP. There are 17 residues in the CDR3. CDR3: CASGLVRFSGSYNEQFF. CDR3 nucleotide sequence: TGTGCTAGTGGTTTGGTACGGTTTAGCGGCTCCTACAATGAGCAGTTCTTC.

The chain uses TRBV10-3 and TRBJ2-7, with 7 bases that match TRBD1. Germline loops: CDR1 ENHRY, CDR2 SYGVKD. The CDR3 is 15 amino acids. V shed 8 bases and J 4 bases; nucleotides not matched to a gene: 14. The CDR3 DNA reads TGTGCCATCGCCCGACTCGGCGGACAGGTTTACGAGCAGTACTTC. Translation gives CAIARLGGQVYEQYF.

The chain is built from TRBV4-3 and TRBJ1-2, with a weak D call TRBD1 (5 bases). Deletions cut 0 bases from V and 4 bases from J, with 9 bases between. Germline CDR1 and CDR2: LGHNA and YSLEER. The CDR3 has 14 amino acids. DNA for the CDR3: TGCGCCAGCAGCCAAGACCCGACAGCCTATGGCTACACCTTC. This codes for CASSQDPTAYGYTF.

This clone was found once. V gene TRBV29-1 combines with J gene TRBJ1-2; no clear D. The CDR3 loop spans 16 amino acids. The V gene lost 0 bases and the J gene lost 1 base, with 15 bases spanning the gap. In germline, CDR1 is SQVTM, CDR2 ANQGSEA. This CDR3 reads CSVEDPTSQINYGYTF. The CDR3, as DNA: TGCAGCGTTGAAGATCCAACCAGTCAAATTAACTATGGCTACACCTTC. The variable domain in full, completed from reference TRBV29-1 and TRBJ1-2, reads SAVISQKPSRDICQRGTSLTIQCQVDSQVTMMFWYRQQPGQSLTLIATANQGSEATYESGFVIDKFPISRPNLTFSTLTVSNMSPEDSSIYLCSVEDPTSQINYGYTFGSGTRLTVV.

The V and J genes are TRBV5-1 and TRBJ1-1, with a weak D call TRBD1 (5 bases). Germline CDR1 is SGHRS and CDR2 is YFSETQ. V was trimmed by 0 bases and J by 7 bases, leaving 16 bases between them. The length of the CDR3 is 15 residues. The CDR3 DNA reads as TGCGCCAGCAGCTTGGAAGGGAAGGGGAGGGGTGAAGCTTTCTTT. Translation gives CASSLEGKGRGEAFF.

CDR3 region: CASSQQNGDRTEKLFF. In nucleotides, the CDR3 is TGTGCCAGCAGCCAACAAAACGGGGACAGGACTGAAAAACTGTTTTTT. The genes are TRBV25-1 and TRBJ1-4; TRBD1 aligns across 8 bases. Germline assignment: CDR1 MGHDK and CDR2 SYGVNS. With V trimmed by 6 bases and J by 7 bases, 13 bases remained unmatched. The CDR3 is made up of 16 amino acids.

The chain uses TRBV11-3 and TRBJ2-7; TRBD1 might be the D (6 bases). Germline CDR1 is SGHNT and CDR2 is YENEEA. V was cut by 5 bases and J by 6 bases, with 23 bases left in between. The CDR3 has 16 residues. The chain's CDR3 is CASSQRNGKADSEQYF. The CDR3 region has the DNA TGTGCCAGCAGCCAACGGAACGGGAAAGCGGACAGCGAGCAGTACTTC.

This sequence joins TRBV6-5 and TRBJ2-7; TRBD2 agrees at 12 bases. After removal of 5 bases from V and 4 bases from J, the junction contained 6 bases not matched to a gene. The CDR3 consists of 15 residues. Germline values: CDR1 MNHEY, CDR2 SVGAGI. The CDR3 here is CASSDLGTSGYEQYF. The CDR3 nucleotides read TGTGCCAGCAGTGACTTGGGGACTAGCGGGTACGAGCAGTACTTC.

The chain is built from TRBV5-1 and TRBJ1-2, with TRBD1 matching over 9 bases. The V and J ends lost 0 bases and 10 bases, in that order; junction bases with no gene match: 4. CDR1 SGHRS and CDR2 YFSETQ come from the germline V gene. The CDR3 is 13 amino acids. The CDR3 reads CASSLGGQGPYTF. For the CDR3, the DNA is TGCGCCAGCAGCTTGGGGGGACAGGGCCCCTACACCTTC.

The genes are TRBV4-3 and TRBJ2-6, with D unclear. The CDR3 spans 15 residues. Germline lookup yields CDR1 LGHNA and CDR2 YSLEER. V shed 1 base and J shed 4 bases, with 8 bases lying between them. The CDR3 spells CASSQGPTGANVLTF. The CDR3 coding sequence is TGCGCCAGCAGCCAAGGCCCGACAGGGGCCAACGTCCTGACTTTC.

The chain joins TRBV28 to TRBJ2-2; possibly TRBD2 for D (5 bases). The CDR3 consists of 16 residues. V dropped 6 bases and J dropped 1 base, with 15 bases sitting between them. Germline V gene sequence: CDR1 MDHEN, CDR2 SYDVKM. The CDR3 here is CASSRKSGRNTGELFF. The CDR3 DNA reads TGTGCCAGCAGCAGGAAAAGCGGCAGGAACACCGGGGAGCTGTTTTTT.

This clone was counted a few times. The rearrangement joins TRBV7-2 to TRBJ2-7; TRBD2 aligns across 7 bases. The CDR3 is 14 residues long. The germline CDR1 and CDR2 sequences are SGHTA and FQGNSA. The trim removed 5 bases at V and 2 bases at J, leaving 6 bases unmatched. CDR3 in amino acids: CASSHGRETYEQYF. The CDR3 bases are TGTGCCAGCAGCCACGGGCGGGAGACCTACGAGCAGTACTTC.

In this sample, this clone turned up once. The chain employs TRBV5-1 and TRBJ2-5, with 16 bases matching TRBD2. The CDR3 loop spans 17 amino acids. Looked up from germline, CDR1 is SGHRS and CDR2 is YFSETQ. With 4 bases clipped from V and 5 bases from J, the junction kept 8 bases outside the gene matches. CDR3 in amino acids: CASSLGLAGGPRETQYF. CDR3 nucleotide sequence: TGCGCCAGCAGCCTGGGACTAGCGGGAGGGCCGCGGGAGACCCAGTACTTC.

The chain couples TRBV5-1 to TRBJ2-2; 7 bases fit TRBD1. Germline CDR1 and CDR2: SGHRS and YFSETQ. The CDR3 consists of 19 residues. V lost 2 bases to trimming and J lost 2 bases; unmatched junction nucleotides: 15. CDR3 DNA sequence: TGCGCCAGCAGCTTTTCTACCTTCCCGACAGGGACCAACACCGGGGAGCTGTTTTTT. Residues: CASSFSTFPTGTNTGELFF.

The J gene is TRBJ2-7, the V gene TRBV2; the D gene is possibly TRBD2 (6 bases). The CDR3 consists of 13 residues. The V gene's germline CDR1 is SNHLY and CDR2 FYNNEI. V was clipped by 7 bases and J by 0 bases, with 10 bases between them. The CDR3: CASKGRDSYEQYF. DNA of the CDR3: TGTGCCAGCAAAGGGCGGGACTCCTACGAGCAGTACTTC.

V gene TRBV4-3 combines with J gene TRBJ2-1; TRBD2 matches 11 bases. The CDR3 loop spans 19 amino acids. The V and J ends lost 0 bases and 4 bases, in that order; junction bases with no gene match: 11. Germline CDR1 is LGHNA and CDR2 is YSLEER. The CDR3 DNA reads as TGCGCCAGCAGCCAAGATGAGGGGGCTAGCGGGAGGTTTTACAATGAGCAGTTCTTC. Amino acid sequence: CASSQDEGASGRFYNEQFF.

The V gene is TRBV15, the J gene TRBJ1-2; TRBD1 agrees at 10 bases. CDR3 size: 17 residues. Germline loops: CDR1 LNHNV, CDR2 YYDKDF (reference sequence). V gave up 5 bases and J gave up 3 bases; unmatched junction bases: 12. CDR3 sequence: CATSRGTGVSYDYGYTF. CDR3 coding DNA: TGTGCCACCAGCCGCGGGACAGGGGTTTCGTATGACTATGGCTACACCTTC.

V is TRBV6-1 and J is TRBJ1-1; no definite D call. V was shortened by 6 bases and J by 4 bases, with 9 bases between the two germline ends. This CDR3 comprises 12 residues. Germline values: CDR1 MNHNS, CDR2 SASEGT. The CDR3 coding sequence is TGTGCCAGCAGCTGTCCGAGCACTGAAGCTTTCTTT. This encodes CASSCPSTEAFF.

The CDR3 here is CASSYDSGVPDTQYF. In DNA, the CDR3 is TGTGCCAGCAGTTACGATTCGGGGGTCCCAGATACGCAGTATTTT. The chain recombines TRBV6-5 with TRBJ2-3; D perhaps matches TRBD2 (6 bases). The ends were cut back, 2 bases at V and 4 bases at J, with 13 bases in the middle. CDR1 is MNHEY, CDR2 SVGAGI, per germline. This CDR3 is 15 amino acids long.